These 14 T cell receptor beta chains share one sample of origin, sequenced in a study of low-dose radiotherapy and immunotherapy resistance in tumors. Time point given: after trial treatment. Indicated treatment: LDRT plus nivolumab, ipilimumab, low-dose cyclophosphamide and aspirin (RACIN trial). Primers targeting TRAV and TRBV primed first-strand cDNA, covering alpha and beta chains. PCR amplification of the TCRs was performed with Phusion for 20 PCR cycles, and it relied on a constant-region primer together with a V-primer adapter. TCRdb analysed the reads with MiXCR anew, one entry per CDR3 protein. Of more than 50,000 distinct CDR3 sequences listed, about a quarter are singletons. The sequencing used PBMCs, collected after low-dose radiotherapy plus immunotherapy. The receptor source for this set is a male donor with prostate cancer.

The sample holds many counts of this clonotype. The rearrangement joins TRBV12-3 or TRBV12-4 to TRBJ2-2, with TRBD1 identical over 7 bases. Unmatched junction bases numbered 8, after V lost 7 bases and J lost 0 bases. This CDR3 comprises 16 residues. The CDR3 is CASKLRGTANTGELFF. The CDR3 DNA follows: TGTGCCAGCAAATTAAGAGGGACAGCGAACACCGGGGAGCTGTTTTTT.

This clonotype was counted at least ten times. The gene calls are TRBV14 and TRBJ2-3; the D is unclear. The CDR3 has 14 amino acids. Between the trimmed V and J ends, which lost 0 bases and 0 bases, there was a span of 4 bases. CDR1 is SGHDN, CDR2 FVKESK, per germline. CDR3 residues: CASSQDFSTDTQYF. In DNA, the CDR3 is TGTGCCAGCAGCCAAGATTTCAGCACAGATACGCAGTATTTT.

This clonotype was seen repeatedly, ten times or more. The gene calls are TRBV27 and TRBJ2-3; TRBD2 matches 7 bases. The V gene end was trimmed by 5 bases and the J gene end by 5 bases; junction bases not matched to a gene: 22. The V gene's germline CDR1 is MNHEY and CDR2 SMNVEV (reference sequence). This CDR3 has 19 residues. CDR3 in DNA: TGTGCCAGCAGTCCCTCCAGCGGGTGGGAGGGCCAGAGAGTAGATACGCAGTATTTT. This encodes CASSPSSGWEGQRVDTQYF.

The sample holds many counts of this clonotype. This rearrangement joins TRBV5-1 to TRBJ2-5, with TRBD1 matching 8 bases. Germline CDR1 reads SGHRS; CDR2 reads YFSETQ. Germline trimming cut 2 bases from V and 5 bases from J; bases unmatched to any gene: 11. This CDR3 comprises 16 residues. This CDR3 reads CASSLNGQGLRETQYF. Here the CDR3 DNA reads TGCGCCAGCAGCTTAAACGGACAGGGCCTTAGGGAGACCCAGTACTTC.

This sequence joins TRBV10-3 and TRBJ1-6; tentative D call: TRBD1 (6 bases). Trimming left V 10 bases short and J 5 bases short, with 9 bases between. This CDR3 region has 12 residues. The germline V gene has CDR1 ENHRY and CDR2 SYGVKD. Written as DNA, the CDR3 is TGTGCCACAAGGGGGAATAATTCACCCCTCCACTTT. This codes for CATRGNNSPLHF.

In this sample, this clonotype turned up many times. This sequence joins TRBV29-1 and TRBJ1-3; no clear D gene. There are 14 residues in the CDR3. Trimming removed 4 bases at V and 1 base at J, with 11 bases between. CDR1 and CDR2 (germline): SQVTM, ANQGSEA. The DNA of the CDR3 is TGCAGCGTTGTGTTGCAGTTTTCTGGAAACACCATATATTTT. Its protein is CSVVLQFSGNTIYF.

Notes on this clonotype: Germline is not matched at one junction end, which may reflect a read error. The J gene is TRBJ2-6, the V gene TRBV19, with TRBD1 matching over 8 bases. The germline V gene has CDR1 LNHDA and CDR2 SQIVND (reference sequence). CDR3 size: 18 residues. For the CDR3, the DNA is TGTGCCAGTAGTATTCTCAGGACAGGGATCTCTGGGTCCAACGTCCTGGCTTTC. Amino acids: CASSILRTGISGSNVLAF.

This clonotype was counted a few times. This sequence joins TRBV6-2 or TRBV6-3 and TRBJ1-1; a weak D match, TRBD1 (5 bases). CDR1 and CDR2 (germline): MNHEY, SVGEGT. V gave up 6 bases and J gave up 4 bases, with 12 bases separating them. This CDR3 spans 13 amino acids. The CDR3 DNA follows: TGTGCCAGCAGGGAGGCAGGGCTCACTGAAGCTTTCTTT. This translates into CASREAGLTEAFF.

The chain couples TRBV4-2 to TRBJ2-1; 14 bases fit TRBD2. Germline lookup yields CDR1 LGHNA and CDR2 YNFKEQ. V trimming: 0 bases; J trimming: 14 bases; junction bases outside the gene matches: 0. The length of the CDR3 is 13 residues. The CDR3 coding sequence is TGTGCCAGCAGCCAAGAGACTAGCGGGGGGGAGTTCTTC. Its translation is CASSQETSGGEFF.

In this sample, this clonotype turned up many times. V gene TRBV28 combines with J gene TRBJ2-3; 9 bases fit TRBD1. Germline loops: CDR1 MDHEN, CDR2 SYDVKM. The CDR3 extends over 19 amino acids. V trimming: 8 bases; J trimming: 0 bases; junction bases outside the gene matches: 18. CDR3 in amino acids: CASASPGTGPFSSTDTQYF. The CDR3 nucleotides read TGTGCCAGCGCTTCCCCCGGGACAGGGCCCTTCTCAAGCACAGATACGCAGTATTTT. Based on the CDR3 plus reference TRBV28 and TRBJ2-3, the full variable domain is DVKVTQSSRYLVKRTGEKVFLECVQDMDHENMFWYRQDPGLGLRLIYFSYDVKMKEKGDIPEGYSVSREKKERFSLILESASTNQTSMYLCASASPGTGPFSSTDTQYFGPGTRLTVL.

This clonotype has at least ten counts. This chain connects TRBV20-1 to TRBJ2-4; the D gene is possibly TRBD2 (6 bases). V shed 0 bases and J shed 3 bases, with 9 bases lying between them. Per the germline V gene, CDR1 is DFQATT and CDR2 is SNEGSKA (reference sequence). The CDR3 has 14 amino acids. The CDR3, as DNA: TGCAGTGCTAGAGATCCGGAGGGCAAAAACATTCAGTACTTC. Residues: CSARDPEGKNIQYF.

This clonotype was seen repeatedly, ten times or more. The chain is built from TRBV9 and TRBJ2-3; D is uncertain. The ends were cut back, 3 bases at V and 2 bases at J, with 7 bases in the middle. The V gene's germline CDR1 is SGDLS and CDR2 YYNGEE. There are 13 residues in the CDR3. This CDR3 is CASSDGNTDTQYF. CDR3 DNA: TGTGCCAGCAGCGACGGCAACACAGATACGCAGTATTTT. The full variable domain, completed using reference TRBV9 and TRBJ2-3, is DSGVTQTPKHLITATGQRVTLRCSPRSGDLSVYWYQQSLDQGLQFLIQYYNGEERAKGNILERFSAQQFPDLHSELNLSSLELGDSALYFCASSDGNTDTQYFGPGTRLTVL.

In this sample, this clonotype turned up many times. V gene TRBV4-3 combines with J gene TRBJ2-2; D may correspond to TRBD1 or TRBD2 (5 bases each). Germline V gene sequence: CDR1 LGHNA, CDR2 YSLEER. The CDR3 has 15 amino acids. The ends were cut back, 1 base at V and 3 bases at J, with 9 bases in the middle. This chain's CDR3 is CASSQGGSHTGELFF. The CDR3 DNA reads TGCGCCAGCAGCCAAGGGGGGTCTCACACCGGGGAGCTGTTTTTT.

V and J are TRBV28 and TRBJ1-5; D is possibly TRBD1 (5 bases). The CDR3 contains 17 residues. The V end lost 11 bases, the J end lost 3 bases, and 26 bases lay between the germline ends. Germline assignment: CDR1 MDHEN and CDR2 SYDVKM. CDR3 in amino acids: CAARTPPSRRYNQPQHF. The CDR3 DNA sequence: TGTGCCGCGAGGACACCCCCCAGCCGGAGGTACAATCAGCCCCAGCATTTT. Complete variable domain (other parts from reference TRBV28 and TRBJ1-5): DVKVTQSSRYLVKRTGEKVFLECVQDMDHENMFWYRQDPGLGLRLIYFSYDVKMKEKGDIPEGYSVSREKKERFSLILESASTNQTSMYLCAARTPPSRRYNQPQHFGDGTRLSIL.